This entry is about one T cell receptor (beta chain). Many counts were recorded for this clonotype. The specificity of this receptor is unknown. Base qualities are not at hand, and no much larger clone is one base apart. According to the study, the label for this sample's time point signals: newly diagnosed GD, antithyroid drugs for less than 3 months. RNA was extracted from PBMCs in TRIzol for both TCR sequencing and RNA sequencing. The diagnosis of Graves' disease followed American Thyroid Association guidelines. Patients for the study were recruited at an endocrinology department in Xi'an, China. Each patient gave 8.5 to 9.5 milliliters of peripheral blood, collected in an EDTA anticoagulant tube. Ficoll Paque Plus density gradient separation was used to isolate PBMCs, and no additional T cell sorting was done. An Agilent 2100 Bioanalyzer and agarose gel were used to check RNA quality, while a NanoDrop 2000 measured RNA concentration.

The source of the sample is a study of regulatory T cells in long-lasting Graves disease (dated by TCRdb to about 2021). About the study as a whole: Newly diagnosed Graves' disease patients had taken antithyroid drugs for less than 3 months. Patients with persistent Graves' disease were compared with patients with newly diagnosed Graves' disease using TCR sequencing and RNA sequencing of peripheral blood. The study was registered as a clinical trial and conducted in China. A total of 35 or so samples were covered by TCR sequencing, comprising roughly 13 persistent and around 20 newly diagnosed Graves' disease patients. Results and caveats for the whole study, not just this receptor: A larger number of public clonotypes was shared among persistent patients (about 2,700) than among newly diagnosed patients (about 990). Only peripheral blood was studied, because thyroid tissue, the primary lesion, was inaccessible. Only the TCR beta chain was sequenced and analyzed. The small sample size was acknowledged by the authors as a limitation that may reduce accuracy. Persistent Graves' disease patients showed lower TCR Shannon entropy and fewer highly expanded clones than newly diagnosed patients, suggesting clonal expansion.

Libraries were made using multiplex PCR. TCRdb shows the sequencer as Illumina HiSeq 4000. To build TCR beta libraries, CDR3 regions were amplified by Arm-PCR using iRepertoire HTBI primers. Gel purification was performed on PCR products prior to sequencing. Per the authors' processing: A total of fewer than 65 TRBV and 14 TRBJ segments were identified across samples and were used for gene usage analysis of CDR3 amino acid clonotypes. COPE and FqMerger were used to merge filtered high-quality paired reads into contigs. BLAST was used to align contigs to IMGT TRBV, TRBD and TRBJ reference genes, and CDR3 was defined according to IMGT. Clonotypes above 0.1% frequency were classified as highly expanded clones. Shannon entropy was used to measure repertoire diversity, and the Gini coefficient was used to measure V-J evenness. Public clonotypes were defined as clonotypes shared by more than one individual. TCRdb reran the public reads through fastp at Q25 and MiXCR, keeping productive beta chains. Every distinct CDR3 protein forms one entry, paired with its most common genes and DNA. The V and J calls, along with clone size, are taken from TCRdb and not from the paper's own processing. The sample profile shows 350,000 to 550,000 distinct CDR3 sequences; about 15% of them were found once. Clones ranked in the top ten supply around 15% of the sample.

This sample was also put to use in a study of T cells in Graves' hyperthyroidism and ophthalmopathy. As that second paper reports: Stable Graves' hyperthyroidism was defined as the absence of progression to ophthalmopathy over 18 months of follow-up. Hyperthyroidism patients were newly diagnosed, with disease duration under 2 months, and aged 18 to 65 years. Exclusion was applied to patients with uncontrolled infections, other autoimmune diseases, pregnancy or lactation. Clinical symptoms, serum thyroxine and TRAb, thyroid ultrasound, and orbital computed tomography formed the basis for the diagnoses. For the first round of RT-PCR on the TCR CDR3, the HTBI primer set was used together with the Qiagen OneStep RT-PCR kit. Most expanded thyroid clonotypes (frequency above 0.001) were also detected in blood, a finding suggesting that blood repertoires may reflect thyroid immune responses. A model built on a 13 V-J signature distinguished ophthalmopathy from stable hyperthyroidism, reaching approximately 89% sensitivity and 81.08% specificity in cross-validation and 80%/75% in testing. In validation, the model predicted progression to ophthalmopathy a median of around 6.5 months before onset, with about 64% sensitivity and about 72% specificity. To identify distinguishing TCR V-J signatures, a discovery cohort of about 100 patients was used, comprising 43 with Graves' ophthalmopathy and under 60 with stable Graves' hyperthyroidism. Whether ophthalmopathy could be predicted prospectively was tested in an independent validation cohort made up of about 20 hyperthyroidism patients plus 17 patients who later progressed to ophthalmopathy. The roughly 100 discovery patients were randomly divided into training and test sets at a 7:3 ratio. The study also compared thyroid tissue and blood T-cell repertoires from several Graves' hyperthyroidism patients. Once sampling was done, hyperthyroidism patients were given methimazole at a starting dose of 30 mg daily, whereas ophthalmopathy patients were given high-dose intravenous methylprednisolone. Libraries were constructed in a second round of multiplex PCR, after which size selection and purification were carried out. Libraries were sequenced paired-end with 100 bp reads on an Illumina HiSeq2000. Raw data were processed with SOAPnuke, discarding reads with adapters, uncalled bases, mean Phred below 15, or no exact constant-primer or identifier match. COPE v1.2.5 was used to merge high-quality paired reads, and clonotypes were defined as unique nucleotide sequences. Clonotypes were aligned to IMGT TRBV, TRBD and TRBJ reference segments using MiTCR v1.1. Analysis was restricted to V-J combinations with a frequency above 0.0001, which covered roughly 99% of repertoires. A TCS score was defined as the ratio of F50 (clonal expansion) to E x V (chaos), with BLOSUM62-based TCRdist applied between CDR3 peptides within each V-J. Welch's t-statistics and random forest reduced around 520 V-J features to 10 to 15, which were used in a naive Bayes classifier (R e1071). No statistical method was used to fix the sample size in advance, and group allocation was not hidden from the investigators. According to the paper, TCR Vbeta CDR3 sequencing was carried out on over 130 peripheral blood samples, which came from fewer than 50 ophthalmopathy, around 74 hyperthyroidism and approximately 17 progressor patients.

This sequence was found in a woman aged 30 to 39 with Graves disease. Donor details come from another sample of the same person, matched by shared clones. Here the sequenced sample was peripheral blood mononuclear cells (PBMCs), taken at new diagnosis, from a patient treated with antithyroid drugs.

The DNA reads as follows: TGTGCCAGCAGTGAAGGGCCCGAGCAGTACTTC. It codes for CASSEGPEQYF. The chain employs TRBV12-3 or TRBV12-4 and TRBJ2-7, with the D gene too uncertain to name. The CDR3 sequence holds 11 residues, the cysteine and phenylalanine included. Only the CDR3 DNA stays, 33 bases, in frame from base 1. V was cut back by 5 bases and J by 6 bases, leaving a gap of 8 bases between them.